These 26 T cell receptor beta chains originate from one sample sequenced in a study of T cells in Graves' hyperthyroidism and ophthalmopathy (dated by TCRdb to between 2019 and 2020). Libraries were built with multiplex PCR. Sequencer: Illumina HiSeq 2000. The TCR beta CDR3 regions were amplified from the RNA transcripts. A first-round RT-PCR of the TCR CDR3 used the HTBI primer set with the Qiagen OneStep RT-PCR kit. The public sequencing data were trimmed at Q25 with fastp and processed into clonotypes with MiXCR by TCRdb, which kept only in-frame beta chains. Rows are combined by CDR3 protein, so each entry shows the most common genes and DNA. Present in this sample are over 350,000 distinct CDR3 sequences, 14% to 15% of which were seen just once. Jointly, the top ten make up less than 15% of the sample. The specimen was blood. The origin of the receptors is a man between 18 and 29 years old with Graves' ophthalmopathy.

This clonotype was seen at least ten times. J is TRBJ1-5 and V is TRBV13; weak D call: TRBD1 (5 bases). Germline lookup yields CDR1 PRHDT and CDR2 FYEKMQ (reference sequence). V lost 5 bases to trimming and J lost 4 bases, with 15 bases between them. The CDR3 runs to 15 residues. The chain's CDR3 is CASSDEPTVNQPQHF. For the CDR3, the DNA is TGTGCCAGCAGCGACGAACCGACAGTAAATCAGCCCCAGCATTTT.

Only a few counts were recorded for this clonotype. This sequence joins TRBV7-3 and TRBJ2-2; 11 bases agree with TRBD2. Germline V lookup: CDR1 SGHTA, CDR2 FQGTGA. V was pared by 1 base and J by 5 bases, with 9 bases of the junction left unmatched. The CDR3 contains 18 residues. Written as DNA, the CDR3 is TGTGCCAGCAGCTTAAGAGTGATAGCGGGAGGGGGAACCGGGGAGCTGTTTTTT. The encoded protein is CASSLRVIAGGGTGELFF. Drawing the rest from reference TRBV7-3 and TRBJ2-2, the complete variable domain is GAGVSQTPSNKVTEKGKYVELRCDPISGHTALYWYRQSLGQGPEFLIYFQGTGAADDSGLPNDRFFAVRPEGSVSTLKIQRTERGDSAVYLCASSLRVIAGGGTGELFFGEGSRLTVL.

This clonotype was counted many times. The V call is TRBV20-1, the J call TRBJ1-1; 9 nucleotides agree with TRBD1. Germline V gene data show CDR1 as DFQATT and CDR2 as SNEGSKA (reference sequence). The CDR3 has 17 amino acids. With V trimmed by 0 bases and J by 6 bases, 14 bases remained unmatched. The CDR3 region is CSARDPGQGKHSPEAFF. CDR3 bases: TGCAGTGCTAGAGACCCGGGACAGGGCAAGCATAGCCCTGAAGCTTTCTTT.

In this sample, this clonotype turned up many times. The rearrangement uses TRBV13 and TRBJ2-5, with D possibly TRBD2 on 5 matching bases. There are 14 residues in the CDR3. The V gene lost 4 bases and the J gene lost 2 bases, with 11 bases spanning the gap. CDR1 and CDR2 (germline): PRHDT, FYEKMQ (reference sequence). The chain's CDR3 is CASSYVRGQETQYF. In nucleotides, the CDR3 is TGTGCCAGCAGCTACGTACGGGGACAAGAGACCCAGTACTTC.

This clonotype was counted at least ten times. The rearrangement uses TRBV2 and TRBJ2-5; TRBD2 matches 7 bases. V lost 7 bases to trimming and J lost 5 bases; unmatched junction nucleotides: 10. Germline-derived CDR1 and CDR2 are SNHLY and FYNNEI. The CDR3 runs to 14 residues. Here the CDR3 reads CASNERDLRETQYF. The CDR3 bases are TGTGCCAGCAACGAGCGGGACCTCCGCGAGACCCAGTACTTC.

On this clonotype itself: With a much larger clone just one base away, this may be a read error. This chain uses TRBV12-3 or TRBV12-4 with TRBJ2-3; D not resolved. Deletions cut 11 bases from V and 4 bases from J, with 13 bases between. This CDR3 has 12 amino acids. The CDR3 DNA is TGTGCCGGCACCCTAGAGTCAGATACGCAGTATTTT. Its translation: CAGTLESDTQYF.

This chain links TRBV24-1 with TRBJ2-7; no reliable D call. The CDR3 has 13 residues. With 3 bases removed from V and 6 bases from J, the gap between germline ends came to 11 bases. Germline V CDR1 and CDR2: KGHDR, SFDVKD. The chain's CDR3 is CATSDPSAAEQYF. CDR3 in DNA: TGTGCCACCAGTGATCCCAGTGCGGCCGAGCAGTACTTC.

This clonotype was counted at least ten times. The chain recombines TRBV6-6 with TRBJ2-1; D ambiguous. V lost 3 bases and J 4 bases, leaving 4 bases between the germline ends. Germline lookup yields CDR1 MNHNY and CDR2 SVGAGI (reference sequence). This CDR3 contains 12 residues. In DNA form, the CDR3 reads TGTGCCAGCAGTTATTCGTACAATGAGCAGTTCTTC. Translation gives CASSYSYNEQFF.

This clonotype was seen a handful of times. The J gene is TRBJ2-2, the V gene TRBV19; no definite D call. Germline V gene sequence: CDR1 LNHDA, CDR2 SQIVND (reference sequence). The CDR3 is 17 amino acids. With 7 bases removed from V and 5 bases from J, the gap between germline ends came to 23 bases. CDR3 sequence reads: CASNLESYKGGTGELFF. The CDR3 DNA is TGTGCCAGTAACTTAGAATCGTATAAGGGCGGAACCGGGGAGCTGTTTTTT.

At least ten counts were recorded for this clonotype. In DNA form, the CDR3 reads TGTGCCAGCAGTCCGGGTCCGGAGACTGAAGCTTTCTTT. Translated, it gives CASSPGPETEAFF. The chain carries TRBV28 and TRBJ1-1; D uncertain. There are 13 residues in the CDR3. The V gene's germline CDR1 is MDHEN and CDR2 SYDVKM. Trimming took off 5 bases at V and 5 bases at J, with 12 bases between the two ends.

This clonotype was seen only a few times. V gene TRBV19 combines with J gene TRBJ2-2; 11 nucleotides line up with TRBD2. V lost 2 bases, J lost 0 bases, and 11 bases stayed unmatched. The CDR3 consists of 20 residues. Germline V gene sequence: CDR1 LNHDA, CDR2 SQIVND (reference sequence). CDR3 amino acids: CASSITKLAGGSSNTGELFF. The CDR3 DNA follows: TGTGCCAGTAGTATAACTAAGCTAGCGGGGGGCTCTTCGAACACCGGGGAGCTGTTTTTT. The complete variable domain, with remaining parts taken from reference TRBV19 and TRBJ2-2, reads DGGITQSPKYLFRKEGQNVTLSCEQNLNHDAMYWYRQDPGQGLRLIYYSQIVNDFQKGDIAEGYSVSREKKESFPLTVTSAQKNPTAFYLCASSITKLAGGSSNTGELFFGEGSRLTVL.

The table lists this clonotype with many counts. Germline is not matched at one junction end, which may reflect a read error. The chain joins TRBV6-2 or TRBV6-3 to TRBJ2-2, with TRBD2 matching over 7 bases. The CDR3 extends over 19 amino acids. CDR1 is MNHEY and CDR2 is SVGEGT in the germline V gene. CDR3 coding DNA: TGTGCCAGCAGTTACGTTTTTAGGATCGGGACTATAAACACTGGGGAGCTGTTTTTT. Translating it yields CASSYVFRIGTINTGELFF.

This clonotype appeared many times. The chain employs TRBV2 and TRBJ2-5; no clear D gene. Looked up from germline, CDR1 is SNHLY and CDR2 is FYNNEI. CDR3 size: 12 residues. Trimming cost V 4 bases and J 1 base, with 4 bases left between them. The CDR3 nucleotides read TGTGCCAGCAGTGTGGGCCAAGAGACCCAGTACTTC. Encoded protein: CASSVGQETQYF.

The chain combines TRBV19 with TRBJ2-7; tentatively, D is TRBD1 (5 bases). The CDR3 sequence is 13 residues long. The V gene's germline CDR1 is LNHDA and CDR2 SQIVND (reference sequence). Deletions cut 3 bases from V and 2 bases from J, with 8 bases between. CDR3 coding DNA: TGTGCCAGTAGTATTAGACAGACCTACGAGCAGTACTTC. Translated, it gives CASSIRQTYEQYF.

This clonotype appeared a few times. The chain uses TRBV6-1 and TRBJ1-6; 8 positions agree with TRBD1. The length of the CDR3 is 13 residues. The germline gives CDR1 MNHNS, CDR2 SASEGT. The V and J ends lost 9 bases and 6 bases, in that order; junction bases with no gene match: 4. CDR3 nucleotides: TGTGCCAGTCAGACAGGGGTTAATTCACCCCTCCACTTT. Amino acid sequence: CASQTGVNSPLHF.

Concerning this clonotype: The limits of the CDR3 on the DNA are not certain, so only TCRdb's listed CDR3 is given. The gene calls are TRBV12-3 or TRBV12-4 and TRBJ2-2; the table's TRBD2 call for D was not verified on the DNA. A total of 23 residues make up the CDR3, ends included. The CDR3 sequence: CASSSPGLAVEQYFGPATGELFF.

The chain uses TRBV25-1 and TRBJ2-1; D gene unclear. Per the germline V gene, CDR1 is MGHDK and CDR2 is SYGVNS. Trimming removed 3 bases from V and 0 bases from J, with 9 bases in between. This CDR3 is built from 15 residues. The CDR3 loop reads CASSDSLSSYNEQFF. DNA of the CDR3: TGTGCCAGCAGTGACTCCCTGAGCTCCTACAATGAGCAGTTCTTC.

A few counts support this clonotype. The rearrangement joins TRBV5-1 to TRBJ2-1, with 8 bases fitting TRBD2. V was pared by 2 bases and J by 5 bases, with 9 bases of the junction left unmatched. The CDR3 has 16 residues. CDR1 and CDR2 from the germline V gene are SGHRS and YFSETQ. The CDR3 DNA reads TGCGCCAGCAGCTTCCATGAGCGGGAGCCCCACAATGAGCAGTTCTTC. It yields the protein CASSFHEREPHNEQFF.

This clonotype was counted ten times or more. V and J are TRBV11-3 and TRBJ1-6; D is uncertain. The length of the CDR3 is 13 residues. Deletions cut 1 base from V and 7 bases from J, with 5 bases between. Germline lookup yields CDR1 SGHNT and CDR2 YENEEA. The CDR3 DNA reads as TGTGCCAGCAGCTTAGTCCTGAATTCACCCCTCCACTTT. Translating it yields CASSLVLNSPLHF. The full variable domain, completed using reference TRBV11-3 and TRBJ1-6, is EAGVVQSPRYKIIEKKQPVAFWCNPISGHNTLYWYLQNLGQGPELLIRYENEEAVDDSQLPKDRFSAERLKGVDSTLKIQPAELGDSAVYLCASSLVLNSPLHFGNGTRLTVT.

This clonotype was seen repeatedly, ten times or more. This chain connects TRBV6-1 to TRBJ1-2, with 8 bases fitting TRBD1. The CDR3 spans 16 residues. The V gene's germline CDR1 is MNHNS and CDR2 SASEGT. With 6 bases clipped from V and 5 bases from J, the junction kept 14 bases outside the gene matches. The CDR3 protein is CASSQHRGTRAYGYTF. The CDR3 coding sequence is TGTGCCAGCAGCCAACACAGGGGGACGCGAGCTTATGGCTACACCTTC.

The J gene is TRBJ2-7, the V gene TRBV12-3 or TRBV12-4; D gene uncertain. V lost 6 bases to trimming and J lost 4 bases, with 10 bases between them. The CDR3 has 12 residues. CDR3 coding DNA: TGTGCCAGCAGCCTAGAAACGTACGAGCAGTACTTC. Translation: CASSLETYEQYF.

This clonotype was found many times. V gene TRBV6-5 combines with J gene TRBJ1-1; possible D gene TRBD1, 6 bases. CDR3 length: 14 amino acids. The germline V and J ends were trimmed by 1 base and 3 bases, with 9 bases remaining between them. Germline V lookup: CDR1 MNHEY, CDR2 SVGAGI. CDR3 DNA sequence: TGTGCCAGCAGTTACTGGGCAGGGGACACTGAAGCTTTCTTT. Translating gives CASSYWAGDTEAFF.

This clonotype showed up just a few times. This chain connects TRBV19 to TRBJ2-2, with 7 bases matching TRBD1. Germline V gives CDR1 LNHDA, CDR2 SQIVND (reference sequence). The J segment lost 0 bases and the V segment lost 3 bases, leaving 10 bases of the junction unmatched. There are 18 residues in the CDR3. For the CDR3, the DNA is TGTGCCAGTAGTATCATTGGCCCCCAGGGGGCGAACACCGGGGAGCTGTTTTTT. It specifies CASSIIGPQGANTGELFF.

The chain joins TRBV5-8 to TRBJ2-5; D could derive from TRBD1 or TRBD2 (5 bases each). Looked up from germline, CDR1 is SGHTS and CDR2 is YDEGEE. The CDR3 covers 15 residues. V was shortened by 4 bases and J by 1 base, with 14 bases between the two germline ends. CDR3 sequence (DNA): TGTGCCAGCAGCCCAGACGGGGCGACCCAAGAGACCCAGTACTTC. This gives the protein CASSPDGATQETQYF.

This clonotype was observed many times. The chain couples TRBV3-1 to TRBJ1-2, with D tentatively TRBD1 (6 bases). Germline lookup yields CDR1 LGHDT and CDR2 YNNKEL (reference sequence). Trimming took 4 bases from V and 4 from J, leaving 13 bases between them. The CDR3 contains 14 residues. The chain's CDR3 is CASSPLDSRYGYTF. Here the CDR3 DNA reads TGTGCCAGCAGCCCCTTGGACAGCCGCTATGGCTACACCTTC.

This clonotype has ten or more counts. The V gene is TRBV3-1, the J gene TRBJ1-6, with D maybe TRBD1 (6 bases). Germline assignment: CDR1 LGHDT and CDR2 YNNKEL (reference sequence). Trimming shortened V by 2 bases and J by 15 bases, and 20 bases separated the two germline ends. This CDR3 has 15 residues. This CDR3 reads CASSQPTGTLFHLHF. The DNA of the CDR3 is TGTGCCAGCAGCCAACCAACCGGGACATTGTTTCACCTCCACTTT.